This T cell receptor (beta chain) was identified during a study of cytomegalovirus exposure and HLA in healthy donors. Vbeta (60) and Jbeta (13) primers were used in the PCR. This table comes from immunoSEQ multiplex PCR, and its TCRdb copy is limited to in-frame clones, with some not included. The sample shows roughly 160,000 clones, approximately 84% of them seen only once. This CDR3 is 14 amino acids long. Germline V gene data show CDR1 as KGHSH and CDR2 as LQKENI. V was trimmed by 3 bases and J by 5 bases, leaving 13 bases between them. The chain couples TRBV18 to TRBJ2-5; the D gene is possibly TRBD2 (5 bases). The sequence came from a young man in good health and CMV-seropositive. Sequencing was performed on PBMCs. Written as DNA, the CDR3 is TGTGCCAGCTCACCCTCTCCCGGCGGGGAGACCCAGTACTTC. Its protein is CASSPSPGGETQYF.